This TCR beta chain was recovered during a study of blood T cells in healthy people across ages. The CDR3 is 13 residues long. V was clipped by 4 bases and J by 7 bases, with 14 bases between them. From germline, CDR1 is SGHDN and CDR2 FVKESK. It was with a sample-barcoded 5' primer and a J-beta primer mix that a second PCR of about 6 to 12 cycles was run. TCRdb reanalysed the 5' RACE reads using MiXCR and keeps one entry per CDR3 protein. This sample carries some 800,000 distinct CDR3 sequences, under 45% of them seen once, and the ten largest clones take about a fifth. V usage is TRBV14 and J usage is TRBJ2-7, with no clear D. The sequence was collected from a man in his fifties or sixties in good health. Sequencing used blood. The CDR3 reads CASSPKWNDEQYF. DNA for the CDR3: TGTGCCAGCAGCCCTAAGTGGAATGATGAGCAGTACTTC.